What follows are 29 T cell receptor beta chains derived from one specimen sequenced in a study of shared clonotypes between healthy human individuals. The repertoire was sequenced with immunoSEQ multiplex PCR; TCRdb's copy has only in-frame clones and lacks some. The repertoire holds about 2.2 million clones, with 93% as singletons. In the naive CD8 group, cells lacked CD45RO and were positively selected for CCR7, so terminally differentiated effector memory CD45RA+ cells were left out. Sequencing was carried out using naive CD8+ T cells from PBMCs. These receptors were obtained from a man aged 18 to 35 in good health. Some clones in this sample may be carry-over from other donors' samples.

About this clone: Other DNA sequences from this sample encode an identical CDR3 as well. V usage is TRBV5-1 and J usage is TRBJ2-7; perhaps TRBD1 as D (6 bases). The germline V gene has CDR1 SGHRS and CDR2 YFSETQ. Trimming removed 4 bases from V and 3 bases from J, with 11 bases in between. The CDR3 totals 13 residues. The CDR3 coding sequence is TGCGCCAGCAGCCTCGACAGGAACTACGAGCAGTACTTC. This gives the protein CASSLDRNYEQYF. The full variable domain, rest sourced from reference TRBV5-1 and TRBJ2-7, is KAGVTQTPRYLIKTRGQQVTLSCSPISGHRSVSWYQQTPGQGLQFLFEYFSETQRNKGNFPGRFSGRQFSNSRSEMNVSTLELGDSALYLCASSLDRNYEQYFGPGTRLTVT.

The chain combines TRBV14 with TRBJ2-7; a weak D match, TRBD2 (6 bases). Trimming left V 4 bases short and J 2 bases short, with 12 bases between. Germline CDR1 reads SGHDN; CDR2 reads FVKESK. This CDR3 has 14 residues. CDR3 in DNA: TGTGCCAGCAGCCCCGGGGGAGGTGCCTACGAGCAGTACTTC. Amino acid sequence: CASSPGGGAYEQYF.

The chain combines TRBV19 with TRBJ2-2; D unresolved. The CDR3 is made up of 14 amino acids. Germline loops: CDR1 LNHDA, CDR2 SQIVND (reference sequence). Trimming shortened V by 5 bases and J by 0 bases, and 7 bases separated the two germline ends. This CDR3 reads CASSPLSNTGELFF. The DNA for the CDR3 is TGTGCCAGTAGTCCCCTATCGAACACCGGGGAGCTGTTTTTT.

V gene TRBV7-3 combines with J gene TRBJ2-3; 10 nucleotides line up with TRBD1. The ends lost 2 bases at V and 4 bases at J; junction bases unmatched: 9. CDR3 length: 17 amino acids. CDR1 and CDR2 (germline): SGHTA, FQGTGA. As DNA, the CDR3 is TGTGCCAGCAGCTTACAGGGACAGGGGTATCTCCCAGATACGCAGTATTTT. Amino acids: CASSLQGQGYLPDTQYF.

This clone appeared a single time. DNA for the CDR3: TGTGCCAGTAGTAACGGAGTAGCGGCGAACACCGGGGAGCTGTTTTTT. Protein: CASSNGVAANTGELFF. V is TRBV19 and J is TRBJ2-2; TRBD2 might be the D (6 bases). Germline V gene data show CDR1 as LNHDA and CDR2 as SQIVND (reference sequence). The length of the CDR3 is 16 residues. The V and J ends lost 4 bases and 0 bases respectively, with 12 bases between them.

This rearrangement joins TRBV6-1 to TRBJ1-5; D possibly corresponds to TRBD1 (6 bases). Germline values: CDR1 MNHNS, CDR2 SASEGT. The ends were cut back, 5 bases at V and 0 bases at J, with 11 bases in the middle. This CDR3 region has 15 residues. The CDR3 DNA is TGTGCCAGCAGTCAGGACAGAACTAGCAATCAGCCCCAGCATTTT. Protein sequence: CASSQDRTSNQPQHF.

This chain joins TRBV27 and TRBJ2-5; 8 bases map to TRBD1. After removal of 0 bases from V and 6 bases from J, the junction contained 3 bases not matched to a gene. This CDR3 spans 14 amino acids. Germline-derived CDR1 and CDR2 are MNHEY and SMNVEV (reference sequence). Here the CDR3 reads CASSLSQGAKTQYF. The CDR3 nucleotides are TGTGCCAGCAGTTTATCGCAGGGGGCGAAGACCCAGTACTTC.

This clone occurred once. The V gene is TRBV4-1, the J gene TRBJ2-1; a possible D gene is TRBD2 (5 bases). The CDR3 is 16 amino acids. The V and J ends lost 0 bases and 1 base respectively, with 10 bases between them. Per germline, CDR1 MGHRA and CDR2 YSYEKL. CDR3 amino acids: CASSQDQTGSYNEQFF. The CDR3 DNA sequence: TGCGCCAGCAGCCAAGATCAGACGGGATCCTACAATGAGCAGTTCTTC.

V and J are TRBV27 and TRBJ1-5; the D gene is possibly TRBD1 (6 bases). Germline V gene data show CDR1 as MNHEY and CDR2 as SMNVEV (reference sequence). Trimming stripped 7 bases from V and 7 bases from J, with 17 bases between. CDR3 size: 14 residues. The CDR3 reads CASMPFGGGQPQHF. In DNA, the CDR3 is TGTGCCAGCATGCCTTTTGGGGGCGGGCAGCCCCAGCATTTT.

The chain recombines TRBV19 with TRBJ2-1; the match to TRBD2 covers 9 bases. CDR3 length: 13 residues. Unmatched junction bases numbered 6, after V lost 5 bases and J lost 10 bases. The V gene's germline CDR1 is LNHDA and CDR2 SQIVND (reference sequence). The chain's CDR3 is CASSAGGTSEQFF. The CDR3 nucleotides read TGTGCCAGTAGTGCGGGAGGGACCAGCGAGCAGTTCTTC.

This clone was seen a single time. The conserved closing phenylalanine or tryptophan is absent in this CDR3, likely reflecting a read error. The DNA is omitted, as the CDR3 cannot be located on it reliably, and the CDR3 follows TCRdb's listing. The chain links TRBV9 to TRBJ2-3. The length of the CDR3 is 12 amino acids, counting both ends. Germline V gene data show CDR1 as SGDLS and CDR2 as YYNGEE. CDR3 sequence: CASSVDVTLFHR.

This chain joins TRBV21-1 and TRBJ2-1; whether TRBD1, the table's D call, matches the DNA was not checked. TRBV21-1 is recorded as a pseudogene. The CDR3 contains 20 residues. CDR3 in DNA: TGTGCCAGCAGCAAAGCGCGGCAGGGGGCCCTGGCTCCGTTGTACAATGAGCAGTTCTTC. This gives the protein CASSKARQGALAPLYNEQFF.

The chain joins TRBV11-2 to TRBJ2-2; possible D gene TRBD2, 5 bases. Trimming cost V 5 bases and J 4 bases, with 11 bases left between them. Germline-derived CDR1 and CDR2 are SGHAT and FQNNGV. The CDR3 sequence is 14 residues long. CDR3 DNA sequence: TGTGCCAGCAGCGCCGCCGGGGTCACCGGGGAGCTGTTTTTT. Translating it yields CASSAAGVTGELFF. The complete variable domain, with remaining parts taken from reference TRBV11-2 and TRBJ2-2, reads EAGVAQSPRYKIIEKRQSVAFWCNPISGHATLYWYQQILGQGPKLLIQFQNNGVVDDSQLPKDRFSAERLKGVDSTLKIQPAKLEDSAVYLCASSAAGVTGELFFGEGSRLTVL.

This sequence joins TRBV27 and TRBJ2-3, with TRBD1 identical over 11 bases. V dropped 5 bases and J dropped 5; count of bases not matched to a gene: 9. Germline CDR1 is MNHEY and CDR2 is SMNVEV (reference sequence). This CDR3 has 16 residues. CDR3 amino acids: CASSVTGDRGRDTQYF. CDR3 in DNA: TGTGCCAGCAGTGTGACTGGGGACAGGGGGAGAGATACGCAGTATTTT.

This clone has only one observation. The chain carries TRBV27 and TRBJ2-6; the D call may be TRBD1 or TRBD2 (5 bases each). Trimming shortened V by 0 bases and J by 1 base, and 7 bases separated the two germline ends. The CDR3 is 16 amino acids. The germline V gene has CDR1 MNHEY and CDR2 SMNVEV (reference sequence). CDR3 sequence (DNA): TGTGCCAGCAGTTTATCGGGGGTTTCTGGGGCCAACGTCCTGACTTTC. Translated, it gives CASSLSGVSGANVLTF.

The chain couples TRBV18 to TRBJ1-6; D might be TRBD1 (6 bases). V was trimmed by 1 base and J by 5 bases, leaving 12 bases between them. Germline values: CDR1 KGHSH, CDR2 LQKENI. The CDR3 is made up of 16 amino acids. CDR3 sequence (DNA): TGTGCCAGCTCACCACAGTGGACAGCTGATAATTCACCCCTCCACTTT. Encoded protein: CASSPQWTADNSPLHF. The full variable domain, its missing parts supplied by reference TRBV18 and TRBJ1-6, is NAGVMQNPRHLVRRRGQEARLRCSPMKGHSHVYWYRQLPEEGLKFMVYLQKENIIDESGMPKERFSAEFPKEGPSILRIQQVVRGDSAAYFCASSPQWTADNSPLHFGNGTRLTVT.

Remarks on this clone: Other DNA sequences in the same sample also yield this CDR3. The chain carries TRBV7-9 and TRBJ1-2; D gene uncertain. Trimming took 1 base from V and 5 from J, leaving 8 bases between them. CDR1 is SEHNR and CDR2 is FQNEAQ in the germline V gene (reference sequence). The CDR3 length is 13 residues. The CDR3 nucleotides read TGTGCCAGCAGCTTAGTGGGCAGTTATGGCTACACCTTC. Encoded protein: CASSLVGSYGYTF.

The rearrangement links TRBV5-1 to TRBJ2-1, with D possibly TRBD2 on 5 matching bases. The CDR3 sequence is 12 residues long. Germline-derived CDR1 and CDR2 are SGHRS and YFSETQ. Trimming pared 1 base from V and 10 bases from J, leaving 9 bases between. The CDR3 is CASSLNGKEQFF. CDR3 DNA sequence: TGCGCCAGCAGCTTGAACGGGAAGGAGCAGTTCTTC.

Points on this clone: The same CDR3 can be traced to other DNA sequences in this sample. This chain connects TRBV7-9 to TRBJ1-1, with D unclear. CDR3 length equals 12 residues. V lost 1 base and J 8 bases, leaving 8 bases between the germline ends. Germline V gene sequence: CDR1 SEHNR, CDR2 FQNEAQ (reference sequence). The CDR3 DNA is TGTGCCAGCAGCTTAGGCAGCCGGGAAGCTTTCTTT. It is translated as CASSLGSREAFF.

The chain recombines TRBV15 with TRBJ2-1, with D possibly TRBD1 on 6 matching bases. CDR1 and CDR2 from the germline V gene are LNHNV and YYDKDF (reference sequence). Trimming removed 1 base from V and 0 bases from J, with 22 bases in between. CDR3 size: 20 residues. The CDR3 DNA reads TGTGCCACCAGCAGAGCCGGGACCGGGAAAGGGGGAACCTCCTACAATGAGCAGTTCTTC. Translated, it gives CATSRAGTGKGGTSYNEQFF.

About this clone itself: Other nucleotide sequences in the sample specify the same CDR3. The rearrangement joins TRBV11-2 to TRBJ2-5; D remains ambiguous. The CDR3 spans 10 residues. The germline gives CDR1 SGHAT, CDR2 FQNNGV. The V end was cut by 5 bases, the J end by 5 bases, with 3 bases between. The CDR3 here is CASSGETQYF. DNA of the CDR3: TGTGCCAGCAGCGGCGAGACCCAGTACTTC.

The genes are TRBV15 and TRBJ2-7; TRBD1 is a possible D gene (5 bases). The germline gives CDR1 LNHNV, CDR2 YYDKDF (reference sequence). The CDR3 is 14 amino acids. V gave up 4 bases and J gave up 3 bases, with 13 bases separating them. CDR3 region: CATSTGRRDYEQYF. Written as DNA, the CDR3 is TGTGCCACCAGCACCGGCCGCAGGGACTACGAGCAGTACTTC. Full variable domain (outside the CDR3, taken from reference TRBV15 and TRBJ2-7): DAMVIQNPRYQVTQFGKPVTLSCSQTLNHNVMYWYQQKSSQAPKLLFHYYDKDFNNEADTPDNFQSRRPNTSFCFLDIRSPGLGDTAMYLCATSTGRRDYEQYFGPGTRLTVT.

This chain's CDR3 is CASSQASGTYEQYF. CDR3 bases: TGCGCCAGCAGCCAAGCTAGCGGGACCTACGAGCAGTACTTC. The gene calls are TRBV4-3 and TRBJ2-7; 9 nucleotides line up with TRBD2. The V and J ends lost 1 base and 2 bases, in that order; junction bases with no gene match: 0. The CDR3 loop spans 14 amino acids. The germline CDR1 and CDR2 sequences are LGHNA and YSLEER.

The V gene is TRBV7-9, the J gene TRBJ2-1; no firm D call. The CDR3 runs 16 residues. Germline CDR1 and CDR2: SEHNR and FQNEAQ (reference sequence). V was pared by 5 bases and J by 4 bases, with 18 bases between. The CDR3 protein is CASSPASSPFYNEQFF. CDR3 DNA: TGTGCCAGCAGCCCCGCTAGTTCCCCTTTTTACAATGAGCAGTTCTTC.

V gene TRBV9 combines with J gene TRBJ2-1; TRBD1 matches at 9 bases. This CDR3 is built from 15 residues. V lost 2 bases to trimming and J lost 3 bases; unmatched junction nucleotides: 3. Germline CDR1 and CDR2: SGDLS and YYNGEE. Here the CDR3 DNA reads TGTGCCAGCAGCGTGACAGGGGGGTACTACAATGAGCAGTTCTTC. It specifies CASSVTGGYYNEQFF.

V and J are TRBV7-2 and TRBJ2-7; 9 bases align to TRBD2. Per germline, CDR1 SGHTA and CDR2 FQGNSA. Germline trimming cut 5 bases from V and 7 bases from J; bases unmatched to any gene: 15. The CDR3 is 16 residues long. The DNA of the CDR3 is TGTGCCAGCAGCCCCAGCACTAGCGGGTTCTGGGGGGAGCAGTACTTC. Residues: CASSPSTSGFWGEQYF. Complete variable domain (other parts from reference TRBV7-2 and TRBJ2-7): GAGVSQSPSNKVTEKGKDVELRCDPISGHTALYWYRQSLGQGLEFLIYFQGNSAPDKSGLPSDRFSAERTGGSVSTLTIQRTQQEDSAVYLCASSPSTSGFWGEQYFGPGTRLTVT.

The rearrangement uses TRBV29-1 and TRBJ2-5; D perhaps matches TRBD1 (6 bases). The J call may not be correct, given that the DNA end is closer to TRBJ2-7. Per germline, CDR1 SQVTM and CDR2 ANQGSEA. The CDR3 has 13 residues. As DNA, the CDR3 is TGCAGCGTTGGGGCAGGGGCCGGTTCCGAGCAGTACTTC. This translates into CSVGAGAGSEQYF.

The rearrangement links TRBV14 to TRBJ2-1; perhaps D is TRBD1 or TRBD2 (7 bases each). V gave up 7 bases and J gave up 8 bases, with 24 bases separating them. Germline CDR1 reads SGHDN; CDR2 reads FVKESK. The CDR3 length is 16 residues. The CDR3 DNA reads TGTGCCAGCACCGAAAGGGGAGGGGGCCGGTCTTATGAGCAGTTCTTC. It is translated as CASTERGGGRSYEQFF.

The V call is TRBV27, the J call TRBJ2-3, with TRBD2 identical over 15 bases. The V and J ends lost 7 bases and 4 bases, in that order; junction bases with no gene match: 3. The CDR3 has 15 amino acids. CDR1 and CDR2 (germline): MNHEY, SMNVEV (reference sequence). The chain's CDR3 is CASKGLAGGADTQYF. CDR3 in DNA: TGTGCCAGCAAGGGACTAGCGGGAGGCGCAGATACGCAGTATTTT.